Listed below are T cell receptor beta chains from one sample, sequenced in a study of T-cell reconstitution after alpha-beta-depleted transplantation in children. From the PCR reads, TCRdb called clonotypes with MiXCR, one entry per CDR3 protein. This table holds approximately 98,000 distinct CDR3 sequences, around 6.4% found once. Sequenced here: PBMCs, mostly from graft donor cells, sampled 360 days after TCRalphabeta/CD19-depleted stem cell transplant. The receptors derive from a male patient under 10 years old who had a stem cell transplant for acute lymphoblastic leukemia, so the T cells may come from the graft donor. The CDR3 runs from the conserved cysteine through the conserved F or W. A D gene is named only where the DNA matches it firmly. Only part of the rows carry a size: once, few, many, or a class if the clone is expanded.

D: TRBD2
V: TRBV12-3/TRBV12-4
J: TRBJ2-1
size: many
CDR3: CASSLSGDSYNEQFF
DNA: TGTGCCAGCAGTCTGAGCGGGGACTCCTACAATGAGCAGTTCTTC

D: -
V: TRBV11-2
J: TRBJ1-3
size: -
CDR3: CASRIGVSRGNTIYF
DNA: TGTGCCAGCAGGATCGGGGTCAGCCGTGGAAACACCATATATTTT

D: TRBD2
V: TRBV4-2
J: TRBJ2-7
size: -
CDR3: CASGPNQGREEPGREQYF
DNA: TGTGCCAGCGGCCCCAACCAGGGGCGGGAGGAGCCGGGGCGGGAGCAGTACTTC

D: TRBD1
V: TRBV11-2
J: TRBJ1-1
size: few
CDR3: CASSFGQGGAEAFF
DNA: TGTGCCAGCAGCTTTGGACAGGGTGGAGCTGAAGCTTTCTTT

D: TRBD1
V: TRBV15
J: TRBJ2-7
size: many
CDR3: CATSYRTGRILEQYF
DNA: TGTGCCACCAGCTACCGGACAGGGAGAATCCTCGAGCAGTACTTC

D: -
V: TRBV21-1
J: TRBJ2-3
size: few
CDR3: CASSKVGQGLDTQYF
DNA: TGTGCCAGCAGCAAAGTGGGTCAGGGTTTGGATACGCAGTATTTT

D: -
V: TRBV20-1
J: TRBJ1-1
size: few
CDR3: CSARRGSTEAFF
DNA: TGCAGTGCTAGACGCGGGTCCACTGAAGCTTTCTTT

D: TRBD2
V: TRBV9
J: TRBJ2-5
size: -
CDR3: CASSVGGGPQETQYF
DNA: TGTGCCAGCAGCGTAGGGGGGGGTCCCCAAGAGACCCAGTACTTC

D: -
V: TRBV3-1
J: TRBJ2-1
size: few
CDR3: CASSQPGLAPNEQFF
DNA: TGTGCCAGCAGCCAACCGGGACTTGCCCCCAATGAGCAGTTCTTC

D: -
V: TRBV6-5
J: TRBJ1-2
size: many
CDR3: CASSYSGSSAGYTF
DNA: TGTGCCAGCAGTTACTCTGGGAGTTCGGCGGGCTACACCTTC

D: -
V: TRBV20-1
J: TRBJ2-2
size: many
CDR3: CSARDLGITGELFF
DNA: TGCAGTGCTAGAGATCTAGGTATCACCGGGGAGCTGTTTTTT

D: -
V: TRBV12-3/TRBV12-4
J: TRBJ2-2
size: many
CDR3: CASSFFVLSTGELFF
DNA: TGTGCCAGCAGTTTCTTTGTGTTATCGACCGGGGAGCTGTTTTTT

D: TRBD1
V: TRBV5-1
J: TRBJ2-7
size: -
CDR3: CASSAGTGRFEQYF
DNA: TGCGCCAGCAGCGCCGGGACAGGGCGATTCGAGCAGTACTTC

D: -
V: TRBV30
J: TRBJ1-2
size: few
CDR3: CAWRQQGNYGYTF
DNA: TGTGCCTGGAGGCAGCAGGGAAACTATGGCTACACCTTC

D: -
V: TRBV5-1
J: TRBJ2-1
size: -
CDR3: CASREDSVSEQFF
DNA: TGCGCCAGCAGAGAGGACTCCGTCAGCGAGCAGTTCTTC

D: -
V: TRBV29-1
J: TRBJ2-4
size: many
CDR3: CSVVAQDIQYF
DNA: TGCAGCGTTGTGGCACAAGACATTCAGTACTTC

D: TRBD2
V: TRBV14
J: TRBJ2-2
size: -
CDR3: CASSPSSGRAAWELFF
DNA: TGTGCCAGCAGCCCCTCTAGCGGGAGGGCCGCATGGGAGCTGTTTTTT

D: -
V: TRBV28
J: TRBJ2-2
size: many
CDR3: CASSLPANTGELFF
DNA: TGTGCCAGCAGTTTACCAGCCAACACCGGGGAGCTGTTTTTT

D: -
V: TRBV11-2
J: TRBJ2-3
size: many
CDR3: CASWGPTSTDTQYF
DNA: TGTGCCAGCTGGGGGCCTACTAGCACAGATACGCAGTATTTT

D: -
V: TRBV29-1
J: TRBJ2-5
size: few
CDR3: CSALRGQTLQETQYF
DNA: TGCAGCGCCCTGAGAGGACAGACCCTCCAAGAGACCCAGTACTTC

D: -
V: TRBV11-1
J: TRBJ1-2
size: -
CDR3: CASSTPLVGKLWWDGYTF
DNA: TGTGCCAGCAGCACCCCTCTTGTGGGTAAACTATGGTGGGATGGCTACACCTTC

D: TRBD1
V: TRBV9
J: TRBJ2-4
size: few
CDR3: CASSVCVQGAQRWANIQYF
DNA: TGTGCCAGCAGCGTATGTGTACAGGGGGCGCAAAGGTGGGCAAACATTCAGTACTTC

D: -
V: TRBV7-7
J: TRBJ2-1
size: -
CDR3: CASSFNGRNNEQFF
DNA: TGTGCTAGCAGCTTTAACGGAAGGAACAATGAGCAGTTCTTC

D: -
V: TRBV27
J: TRBJ2-7
size: few
CDR3: CASSPSGRGTYEQYF
DNA: TGTGCCAGCAGCCCTTCGGGGAGAGGGACCTACGAGCAGTACTTC

D: -
V: TRBV29-1
J: TRBJ2-7
size: many
CDR3: CSVELLGGGYEQYF
DNA: TGCAGCGTTGAACTCCTGGGGGGAGGCTACGAGCAGTACTTC

D: -
V: TRBV2
J: TRBJ2-7
size: many
CDR3: CASSGRLWEQYF
DNA: TGTGCCAGCAGTGGACGCCTGTGGGAGCAGTACTTC

D: TRBD2
V: TRBV3-1
J: TRBJ2-1
size: many
CDR3: CASSQGIREAEPYNEQFF
DNA: TGTGCCAGCAGCCAGGGCATCCGGGAGGCGGAACCCTACAATGAGCAGTTCTTC

D: TRBD1
V: TRBV4-2
J: TRBJ2-7
size: many
CDR3: CASSHSSDRAPYEQYF
DNA: TGTGCCAGCAGCCATTCCTCGGACAGGGCCCCCTACGAGCAGTACTTC

D: -
V: TRBV6-1
J: TRBJ2-3
size: few
CDR3: CASRDAGGTDTQYF
DNA: TGTGCCAGCAGAGATGCAGGGGGCACAGATACGCAGTATTTT

D: TRBD2
V: TRBV7-2
J: TRBJ2-4
size: many
CDR3: CASSFGVLAVNIQYF
DNA: TGTGCCAGCAGCTTTGGAGTTCTAGCGGTAAACATTCAGTACTTC

D: TRBD1
V: TRBV9
J: TRBJ1-6
size: -
CDR3: CASSPPQGALSYNSPLHF
DNA: TGTGCCAGCAGCCCCCCCCAGGGGGCCCTCTCCTATAATTCACCCCTCCACTTT

D: -
V: TRBV7-9
J: TRBJ2-7
size: many
CDR3: CASTRGYEQYF
DNA: TGTGCCAGCACCCGAGGGTACGAGCAGTACTTC

D: TRBD2
V: TRBV7-2
J: TRBJ2-3
size: -
CDR3: CASSLGVTSGTDTQYF
DNA: TGTGCCAGCAGCTTAGGGGTGACTAGCGGCACAGATACGCAGTATTTT

D: -
V: TRBV10-3
J: TRBJ2-5
size: -
CDR3: CAISELQETQYF
DNA: TGTGCCATCAGTGAACTCCAAGAGACCCAGTACTTC

D: -
V: TRBV11-2
J: TRBJ1-6
size: few
CDR3: CASSLYQNSPLHF
DNA: TGTGCCAGCAGCTTATATCAAAATTCACCCCTCCACTTT

D: -
V: TRBV5-1
J: TRBJ2-2
size: many
CDR3: CASSWSREAGELFF
DNA: TGCGCCAGCAGCTGGTCTCGTGAGGCCGGGGAGCTGTTTTTT

D: TRBD1
V: TRBV20-1
J: TRBJ2-5
size: many
CDR3: CSASGTGKTQYF
DNA: TGCAGTGCTTCCGGGACAGGGAAGACCCAGTACTTC

D: TRBD2
V: TRBV5-1
J: TRBJ2-2
size: many
CDR3: CASSPSSGGTGELFF
DNA: TGCGCCAGCAGCCCAAGCTCGGGGGGCACCGGGGAGCTGTTTTTT

D: -
V: TRBV2
J: TRBJ2-3
size: -
CDR3: CASTGGGGRTDTQYF
DNA: TGTGCCAGCACCGGGGGAGGGGGCCGCACAGATACGCAGTATTTT

D: -
V: TRBV7-2
J: TRBJ2-7
size: many
CDR3: CASSFYLLAGELYEQYF
DNA: TGTGCCAGCAGCTTCTATCTTCTAGCTGGAGAACTTTACGAGCAGTACTTC

D: -
V: TRBV18
J: TRBJ2-7
size: many
CDR3: CASSPRSDYLSYEQYF
DNA: TGTGCCAGCTCACCAAGGTCGGACTACCTCTCCTACGAGCAGTACTTC

D: TRBD2
V: TRBV20-1
J: TRBJ2-2
size: many
CDR3: CSAMTSVNTGELFF
DNA: TGCAGTGCTATGACTAGCGTAAACACCGGGGAGCTGTTTTTT

D: TRBD1
V: TRBV4-3
J: TRBJ2-6
size: -
CDR3: CASSQDRGRISGANVLTF
DNA: TGCGCCAGCAGCCAAGACAGGGGGCGGATATCTGGGGCCAACGTCCTGACTTTC

D: -
V: TRBV9
J: TRBJ2-6
size: many
CDR3: CASSGPDLTF
DNA: TGTGCCAGCAGTGGTCCCGATTTGACTTTC

D: TRBD1
V: TRBV5-6
J: TRBJ2-7
size: many
CDR3: CASSLTGGLVVYEQYF
DNA: TGTGCCAGCAGCTTGACAGGGGGCTTAGTAGTCTACGAGCAGTACTTC

D: TRBD1
V: TRBV7-8
J: TRBJ2-3
size: few
CDR3: CASSSRDRGADTQYF
DNA: TGTGCCAGCAGCTCCCGGGACAGGGGAGCAGATACGCAGTATTTT

D: -
V: TRBV28
J: TRBJ2-3
size: -
CDR3: CASSLWGVTDTQYF
DNA: TGTGCCAGCAGTTTATGGGGGGTTACAGATACGCAGTATTTT

D: -
V: TRBV28
J: TRBJ1-5
size: few
CDR3: CASQRGGLYSNQPQHF
DNA: TGTGCCAGCCAAAGGGGGGGTTTATATAGCAATCAGCCCCAGCATTTT

D: -
V: TRBV7-7
J: TRBJ2-1
size: medium-sized
CDR3: CAKGDEQFF
DNA: TGTGCTAAAGGGGATGAGCAGTTCTTC

D: -
V: TRBV4-1
J: TRBJ2-3
size: -
CDR3: CASSQEVGPSITDTQYF
DNA: TGCGCCAGCAGCCAGGAAGTAGGGCCCTCGATCACAGATACGCAGTATTTT

D: -
V: TRBV9
J: TRBJ2-6
size: -
CDR3: CASSGRPPGSTLAGANVLTF
DNA: TGTGCCAGCAGCGGGAGGCCCCCGGGGTCAACCTTAGCCGGGGCCAACGTCCTGACTTTC

D: -
V: TRBV20-1
J: TRBJ1-2
size: few
CDR3: CSAREWGAGYGYTF
DNA: TGCAGTGCTAGAGAGTGGGGGGCGGGATATGGCTACACCTTC

D: -
V: TRBV7-2
J: TRBJ1-5
size: many
CDR3: CASSLVGNSNQPQHF
DNA: TGTGCCAGCAGCTTAGTTGGCAATAGCAATCAGCCCCAGCATTTT